These T cell receptor beta chains were read from a single sample in a study of human T cells and chemical hapten exposure. One entry per CDR3 protein results from TCRdb running MiXCR on the reads. The profile shows 95,000 to 150,000 distinct CDR3 sequences, over 6.5% of them singletons. The sequencing input was whole blood. The receptors stem from a human donor in good health. Some clones in this sample may be carry-over from other donors' samples. The CDR3 runs from the conserved cysteine through the conserved F or W. The order of the fields is V gene, CDR3 protein.

TRBV7-8 | CASSFSTGSANQPQHF
TRBV10-3 | CATGGTHADTQYF
TRBV29-1 | CSVGGASGGNEQFF
TRBV3-1 | CASSQVAGQGRDTQYF
TRBV28 | CASSLTGGAEGDEQYF
TRBV5-6 | CASSLEGTGSEYTEAFF
TRBV3-1 | CASSRLPRTSGSVSDTQYF
TRBV12-3/TRBV12-4 | CASSPRGSAGAGAQYF
TRBV4-2 | CASSQEGKDGYTF
TRBV27 | CASSYGWSRSNEKLFF
TRBV11-2 | CASSSRTGQNEQFF
TRBV7-2 | CASSPRTGGDYGYTF
TRBV24-1 | CATSDRGTSGRGSYEQFF
TRBV5-4 | CASSLSPAGELFF
TRBV6-2/TRBV6-3 | CASSYSVVTGAGGYTF
TRBV21-1 | CASSKGSWSSTDTQYF
TRBV6-2/TRBV6-3 | CASSYSGVWAKNIQYF
TRBV3-1 | CASSLDFEQYF
TRBV27 | CASSLGTASYEQYF
TRBV5-4 | CASSPDSKQETQYF
TRBV12-3/TRBV12-4 | CASIMDGYNEQFF
TRBV27 | CASRPSGESNNEQFF
TRBV11-2 | CASSLGRISNQPQHF
TRBV15 | CATSRDLGLVNEQFF
TRBV10-2 | CASRYSGRAEQYF
TRBV5-1 | CASSLDQGHSYEQYF
TRBV12-3/TRBV12-4 | CASSWAGNTGELFF
TRBV11-3 | CASSPGQGPGNTIYF
TRBV6-5 | CASRDGQGWLDTQYF
TRBV6-5 | CASSRTSTGWGEKLFF
TRBV12-3/TRBV12-4 | CASSLSGLLGTEAFF
TRBV12-3/TRBV12-4 | CASSLAGGGGANVLTF
TRBV30 | CAWSPGTGIEFNEQFF
TRBV7-6 | CASSRAGPNTEAFF
TRBV2 | CASSEARAAFYGYTF
TRBV19 | CASSILRDGYTF